This TCR beta chain was sequenced for a study of memory CD4+ T cells and cytomegalovirus serostatus. Single viable CD3+CD4+CD8-CD45RO+ cells were sorted as the memory CD4+ T cells. Measured with immunoSEQ multiplex PCR; TCRdb has only the in-frame clones, and not every one. Counted here are roughly 50,000 clones, roughly 84% occurring once; the ten biggest clones make up 0.5%. The CDR3 sequence is 14 residues long. V was pared by 1 base and J by 4 bases, with 10 bases between. Per germline, CDR1 MNHEY and CDR2 SMNVEV (reference sequence). This clonotype was obtained from an adult in good health and CMV-seronegative. Some clones in this sample may be carry-over from other donors' samples. Sequencing was done on a sample of memory CD4+ T cells from blood. This chain joins TRBV27 and TRBJ2-5; D not certain. The CDR3 here is CASSLLGVGETQYF. CDR3 nucleotide sequence: TGTGCCAGCAGTTTATTAGGAGTCGGAGAGACCCAGTACTTC.